Shown below are 23 T cell receptor beta chains from a single sample sequenced in a study of shared clonotypes between healthy human individuals. Profiled with immunoSEQ multiplex PCR; TCRdb holds only in-frame clones, not every one. Among about 2.5 million clones listed, about 90% were seen once. The sequenced sample consisted of naive CD4+ T cells from PBMCs. Subset denoted: CD45RA+ positively selected. These receptors were taken from a man aged 18-30 years in good health. Some clones in this sample may be carry-over from other donors' samples.

The chain has TRBV6-1 and TRBJ2-5; possible D gene TRBD1, 5 bases. The end of the DNA is better explained by TRBJ2-7, so the J call may be wrong. The germline V gene encodes CDR1 MNHNS and CDR2 SASEGT. This CDR3 has 18 amino acids. The CDR3 nucleotides read TGTGCCAGCAGTGGATACAGGACCCACAGAATGAGCTCCTACGAGCAGTACTTC. Translation: CASSGYRTHRMSSYEQYF.

In this sample, this clone turned up a few times. The gene calls are TRBV7-2 and TRBJ1-2; 9 positions match TRBD1. V was clipped by 4 bases and J by 8 bases; unmatched bases: 11. The germline V gene has CDR1 SGHTA and CDR2 FQGNSA. This CDR3 is built from 15 residues. The CDR3 sequence is CASSSGDRAGKGYTF. The CDR3 coding sequence is TGTGCCAGCAGCTCCGGGGACAGGGCCGGGAAGGGCTACACCTTC.

V gene TRBV4-1 combines with J gene TRBJ1-2; tentative D call: TRBD1 (6 bases). The CDR3 is 15 residues long. V gave up 4 bases and J gave up 8 bases, with 20 bases separating them. CDR1 is MGHRA, CDR2 YSYEKL, per germline. CDR3 sequence reads: CASSRGGGGAFGYTF. The CDR3 DNA is TGCGCCAGCAGCCGAGGGGGGGGCGGTGCTTTCGGCTACACCTTC.

The genes are TRBV5-1 and TRBJ2-7; weak D call: TRBD1 (6 bases). In germline, CDR1 is SGHRS, CDR2 YFSETQ. The V gene lost 3 bases and the J gene lost 3 bases, with 13 bases spanning the gap. CDR3 length: 14 residues. CDR3 region: CASSSSPGVYEQYF. CDR3 nucleotides: TGCGCCAGCAGCTCAAGCCCAGGGGTCTACGAGCAGTACTTC.

CDR3 amino acids: CASGTSGSGELFF. The CDR3 region has the DNA TGTGCCTCTGGGACTAGCGGGTCGGGGGAGCTGTTTTTT. V usage is TRBV5-4 and J usage is TRBJ2-2, with 12 nucleotides matching TRBD2. Unmatched junction bases numbered 6, after V lost 10 bases and J lost 8 bases. Germline V lookup: CDR1 SGHNT, CDR2 YYREEE (reference sequence). The CDR3 spans 13 residues.

The genes are TRBV23-1 and TRBJ2-1, with 7 bases identical to TRBD2. Being an ORF, TRBV23-1 has a function that is uncertain. J lost 5 bases, V lost 3 bases, and 13 bases had no gene match. The CDR3 extends over 17 amino acids. CDR3 residues: CASSQPPPGGRHNEQFF. The CDR3 DNA follows: TGCGCCAGCAGTCAGCCCCCCCCGGGAGGCCGCCACAATGAGCAGTTCTTC.

The chain uses TRBV4-1 and TRBJ2-7; possible D gene TRBD1, 6 bases. Germline CDR1 and CDR2: MGHRA and YSYEKL. V lost 8 bases to trimming and J lost 6 bases, with 14 bases between them. CDR3 length: 12 amino acids. The CDR3 sequence is CASGHRDGEQYF. CDR3 sequence (DNA): TGCGCCAGCGGACACAGGGACGGCGAGCAGTACTTC.

The rearrangement uses TRBV2 and TRBJ2-3; 7 bases agree with TRBD1. CDR1 is SNHLY, CDR2 FYNNEI, per germline. This CDR3 is 14 amino acids long. J was trimmed by 6 bases and V by 8 bases; bases with no gene match: 11. The DNA for the CDR3 is TGTGCCAGCGCTCCTCCAGGGGGATTGGATACGCAGTATTTT. Its protein is CASAPPGGLDTQYF.

This clone was counted between two and nine times. The J gene is TRBJ1-4, the V gene TRBV5-8, with a tentative D call TRBD1 (5 bases). This CDR3 has 15 amino acids. CDR1 SGHTS and CDR2 YDEGEE come from the germline V gene. V lost 2 bases, J lost 10 bases, and 18 bases lay in between. CDR3 loop: CASSLGRGHGSKLFF. The CDR3 nucleotides read TGTGCCAGCAGCTTAGGGAGAGGACATGGGTCAAAACTGTTTTTT.

The gene calls are TRBV11-2 and TRBJ2-5; D is undetermined. Germline values: CDR1 SGHAT, CDR2 FQNNGV. The CDR3 has 13 amino acids. V was clipped by 3 bases and J by 2 bases, with 7 bases between them. The CDR3 protein is CASSLEQQETQYF. Written as DNA, the CDR3 is TGTGCCAGCAGCTTGGAGCAACAAGAGACCCAGTACTTC.

The count of this clone is one. The chain recombines TRBV5-4 with TRBJ2-7; unclear D gene. Trimming shortened V by 2 bases and J by 5 bases, and 14 bases separated the two germline ends. The germline V gene has CDR1 SGHNT and CDR2 YYREEE (reference sequence). CDR3 length equals 14 residues. CDR3 coding DNA: TGTGCCAGCAGCTTACCCTCGGATTTACACGAGCAGTACTTC. Translation gives CASSLPSDLHEQYF.

This sequence joins TRBV28 and TRBJ2-5; D may be TRBD1 or TRBD2 (5 bases each). The CDR3 covers 17 residues. The germline V and J ends were trimmed by 6 bases and 4 bases, with 24 bases remaining between them. Germline CDR1 is MDHEN and CDR2 is SYDVKM. The CDR3 here is CASSRPGTAIRGETQYF. In DNA form, the CDR3 reads TGTGCCAGCAGCCGACCCGGGACGGCTATAAGAGGAGAGACCCAGTACTTC.

The J gene is TRBJ2-7, the V gene TRBV2, with D perhaps matching TRBD1 or TRBD2 (5 bases each). V was cut by 1 base and J by 7 bases, with 17 bases left in between. The CDR3 covers 15 residues. CDR1 and CDR2 (germline): SNHLY, FYNNEI. CDR3 region: CASSEEQVISGEQYF. The CDR3, as DNA: TGTGCCAGCAGTGAAGAACAGGTCATATCGGGGGAGCAGTACTTC.

The rearrangement links TRBV4-2 to TRBJ2-3; D assignment may be TRBD1 or TRBD2 (6 bases each). This CDR3 comprises 13 residues. Deletions cut 11 bases from V and 5 bases from J, with 17 bases between. Germline V gene data show CDR1 as LGHNA and CDR2 as YNFKEQ. DNA for the CDR3: TGTGCCGGAGCGGGCCACAGGGAAGATACGCAGTATTTT. The encoded protein is CAGAGHREDTQYF.

V gene TRBV5-1 combines with J gene TRBJ2-5; 9 bases line up with TRBD1. Losses at the gene ends were 4 bases for V and 2 bases for J; bases not matched to a gene: 6. The CDR3 is 15 residues long. CDR1 and CDR2 from the germline V gene are SGHRS and YFSETQ. The CDR3 region has the DNA TGCGCCAGCAGCCTACAGGGGGCAGGGCAAGAGACCCAGTACTTC. Residues: CASSLQGAGQETQYF. The variable domain in full, completed from reference TRBV5-1 and TRBJ2-5, reads KAGVTQTPRYLIKTRGQQVTLSCSPISGHRSVSWYQQTPGQGLQFLFEYFSETQRNKGNFPGRFSGRQFSNSRSEMNVSTLELGDSALYLCASSLQGAGQETQYFGPGTRLLVL.

As for this clone: The same CDR3 arises from other DNA sequences in this sample as well. The V and J genes are TRBV28 and TRBJ2-1; TRBD1 aligns across 7 bases. V was pared by 3 bases and J by 7 bases, with 6 bases of the junction left unmatched. The CDR3 covers 14 residues. The germline gives CDR1 MDHEN, CDR2 SYDVKM. CDR3 DNA sequence: TGTGCCAGCAGTTTTAGGACAGGAAATAATGAGCAGTTCTTC. This sequence encodes CASSFRTGNNEQFF.

The V call is TRBV10-2, the J call TRBJ2-2; TRBD2 agrees at 9 bases. The trim removed 7 bases at V and 5 bases at J, leaving 8 bases unmatched. CDR1 and CDR2 from the germline V gene are WSHSY and SAAADI. This CDR3 contains 15 residues. The CDR3 region has the DNA TGCGCCAGCAAAGCGGGTAGCGGGAGAACCGGGGAGCTGTTTTTT. It yields the protein CASKAGSGRTGELFF.

The chain joins TRBV7-2 to TRBJ2-7; 8 bases line up with TRBD2. The CDR3 runs to 15 residues. Germline V gene data show CDR1 as SGHTA and CDR2 as FQGNSA. Unmatched junction bases numbered 5, after V lost 3 bases and J lost 1 base. CDR3 bases: TGTGCCAGCAGCTTTGACCGCGGGAGGTCCTACGAGCAGTACTTC. Its translation: CASSFDRGRSYEQYF.

The genes are TRBV7-2 and TRBJ2-1, with TRBD2 identical over 9 bases. The junction had 6 bases not matched to a gene; V was cut back by 2 bases and J by 7 bases. The CDR3 covers 15 residues. The germline CDR1 and CDR2 sequences are SGHTA and FQGNSA. CDR3 protein: CASSLSSGSRNEQFF. In DNA, the CDR3 is TGTGCCAGCAGCTTAAGTAGCGGGAGTAGGAATGAGCAGTTCTTC.

CDR3 sequence: CASRGQGAASTEAFF. DNA of the CDR3: TGTGCCAGTAGAGGGCAGGGGGCGGCGAGCACTGAAGCTTTCTTT. The chain links TRBV2 to TRBJ1-1; 8 nucleotides line up with TRBD1. Germline CDR1 reads SNHLY; CDR2 reads FYNNEI. The CDR3 loop spans 15 amino acids. V lost 9 bases and J lost 4; bases outside the gene matches: 13.

This clone showed up just once. The chain recombines TRBV5-4 with TRBJ1-1; D is unresolved. The CDR3 has 12 residues. Looked up from germline, CDR1 is SGHNT and CDR2 is YYREEE (reference sequence). The V and J ends lost 0 bases and 5 bases respectively, with 5 bases between them. The CDR3 sequence is CASSLGRTEAFF. The CDR3 coding sequence is TGTGCCAGCAGCTTGGGGCGGACTGAAGCTTTCTTT.

The V call is TRBV7-8, the J call TRBJ2-7, with D unresolved. The CDR3 is 17 amino acids. The germline gives CDR1 SGHVS, CDR2 FQNEAQ. With 1 base removed from V and 6 bases from J, the gap between germline ends came to 22 bases. This CDR3 is CASSLVRLSDHGREQYF. The CDR3 bases are TGTGCCAGCAGCTTAGTCCGCCTTTCAGATCATGGTCGCGAGCAGTACTTC.

The rearrangement joins TRBV19 to TRBJ2-7; maybe TRBD1 (6 bases). The CDR3 totals 14 residues. V gave up 7 bases and J gave up 7 bases, with 20 bases separating them. Germline CDR1 and CDR2: LNHDA and SQIVND (reference sequence). The CDR3 bases are TGTGCCAGTATAAGATGGGGCAGGGGTAAGGAGCAGTACTTC. Translating it yields CASIRWGRGKEQYF. The full variable domain, completed using reference TRBV19 and TRBJ2-7, is DGGITQSPKYLFRKEGQNVTLSCEQNLNHDAMYWYRQDPGQGLRLIYYSQIVNDFQKGDIAEGYSVSREKKESFPLTVTSAQKNPTAFYLCASIRWGRGKEQYFGPGTRLTVT.